This T cell receptor beta chain was identified in a study of tumor and adjacent non-tumor tissue in lung cancer. As for the study in general: Each sample yielded 3.9 million or so productive TCRbeta reads on average. Regarding the study as a whole: Compared with tumor, normal lung showed significantly lower TCR diversity. In normal lung, the top 100 clones were significantly more dominant than in tumor.

The CDR3 covers 14 residues. TCRbeta libraries were built with three rounds of nested PCR, modified from ARM-PCR. Each CDR3 protein is one row after TCRdb ran MiXCR on the multiplex PCR reads. Of around 120,000 distinct CDR3 sequences in the sample, 60% to 70% were seen once. The template was RNA from unsorted bulk tissue. With regard to this clonotype: Its antigen remains unknown. One end of the junction does not line up with germline, which may come from a read error.

The V gene is TRBV12-3 or TRBV12-4, the J gene TRBJ2-7; TRBD2 might be the D (6 bases). The source material was lung tumor tissue. The sequence derives from a man in his thirties or forties with non-small cell lung cancer. The DNA of the CDR3 is TGTGCCAGCAGTTTGGGACTGCCCCCCTACGAGCAAAACTTC. It is translated as CASSLGLPPYEQNF.